These 2 T cell receptor beta chains share one sample of origin, sequenced in a study of OX40 agonist ivuxolimab in advanced cancers. TCRdb's copy holds only in-frame clones and misses some; the assay was immunoSEQ multiplex PCR. The sample lists fewer than 95,000 clones, 84% occurring once. This specimen was CD4+ or CD8+ T cells sorted from blood, taken in a trial of the OX40 agonist ivuxolimab. The receptors shown here come from an adult with an advanced solid tumor such as melanoma, head and neck, liver or kidney cancer.

CDR3 bases: TGTGCCAGCAGTGAATTGATGGCTAGCGGGAGGGACGAGCAGTACTTC. It yields the protein CASSELMASGRDEQYF. The V call is TRBV25-1, the J call TRBJ2-7; 12 positions agree with TRBD2. This CDR3 comprises 16 residues. Trimming cost V 1 base and J 5 bases; bases outside gene matches: 6. The germline V gene has CDR1 MGHDK and CDR2 SYGVNS.

The chain combines TRBV9 with TRBJ2-3; 10 bases match TRBD2. The ends lost 1 base at V and 0 bases at J; junction bases unmatched: 2. CDR3 size: 16 residues. CDR1 and CDR2 from the germline V gene are SGDLS and YYNGEE. The CDR3 region is CASSVSGGASTDTQYF. The CDR3 region has the DNA TGTGCCAGCAGCGTAAGCGGGGGGGCTAGCACAGATACGCAGTATTTT.